What follows are 29 T cell receptor beta chains derived from one specimen sequenced in a study of blood T cell repertoires in COVID-19. Method: immunoSEQ multiplex PCR; TCRdb's copy keeps in-frame clones and lacks some. This sample yields fewer than 300,000 clones, of which about 93% are seen a single time; 1.1% belongs to the top ten. The source material was PBMCs or T cells enriched from blood (not recorded which). The receptors derive from a woman in her twenties or thirties who had recovered from COVID-19.

The sample holds a few counts of this clone. The chain recombines TRBV30 with TRBJ1-6, with a weak D call TRBD1 (5 bases). CDR1 and CDR2 from the germline V gene are GTSNPN and SVGIG (reference sequence). V lost 0 bases to trimming and J lost 6 bases, with 21 bases between them. The CDR3 covers 18 residues. The CDR3 spells CAWSVPRGRDRTNSPLHF. In DNA, the CDR3 is TGTGCCTGGAGTGTACCGCGGGGGAGGGACCGCACTAATTCACCCCTCCACTTT. Using reference TRBV30 and TRBJ1-6 for the parts outside the CDR3, the full variable domain is SQTIHQWPATLVQPVGSPLSLECTVEGTSNPNLYWYRQAAGRGLQLLFYSVGIGQISSEVPQNLSASRPQDRQFILSSKKLLLSDSGFYLCAWSVPRGRDRTNSPLHFGNGTRLTVT.

The chain carries TRBV11-3 and TRBJ2-7, with 7 nucleotides matching TRBD2. The CDR3 sequence is 13 residues long. The ends lost 5 bases at V and 3 bases at J; junction bases unmatched: 4. CDR1 SGHNT and CDR2 YENEEA come from the germline V gene. As DNA, the CDR3 is TGTGCCAGCAGCCGTGGGGGGGACTACGAGCAGTACTTC. Translated: CASSRGGDYEQYF. Looking up the rest from reference TRBV11-3 and TRBJ2-7 gives the full variable domain: EAGVVQSPRYKIIEKKQPVAFWCNPISGHNTLYWYLQNLGQGPELLIRYENEEAVDDSQLPKDRFSAERLKGVDSTLKIQPAELGDSAVYLCASSRGGDYEQYFGPGTRLTVT.

This sequence joins TRBV2 and TRBJ1-5, with TRBD1 as a possible D gene (6 bases). V was shortened by 6 bases and J by 7 bases, with 13 bases between the two germline ends. Germline V CDR1 and CDR2: SNHLY, FYNNEI. The CDR3 has 13 residues. The CDR3 DNA sequence: TGTGCCAGCAGACTGACAGACAGGCAGCCCCAGCATTTT. Its protein product is CASRLTDRQPQHF.

This chain connects TRBV27 to TRBJ2-1; 7 bases are a match to TRBD2. CDR1 and CDR2 (germline): MNHEY, SMNVEV (reference sequence). CDR3 size: 13 residues. V lost 0 bases and J lost 7; bases outside the gene matches: 0. Here the CDR3 reads CASSLSRGNEQFF. In DNA, the CDR3 is TGTGCCAGCAGTTTATCGCGGGGGAATGAGCAGTTCTTC.

The V gene is TRBV7-9, the J gene TRBJ1-4; D uncertain. Per germline, CDR1 SEHNR and CDR2 FQNEAQ (reference sequence). V lost 5 bases to trimming and J lost 7 bases, with 14 bases between them. CDR3 length equals 14 residues. Here the CDR3 reads CASSLARGFEKLFF. Here the CDR3 DNA reads TGTGCCAGCAGCCTTGCTCGGGGATTTGAAAAACTGTTTTTT.

CDR3 residues: CASSQNPGSETQYF. The CDR3 DNA reads TGTGCCAGCAGCCAAAACCCAGGGTCGGAGACCCAGTACTTC. This sequence joins TRBV3-1 (or the pseudogene TRBV3-2) and TRBJ2-5, with D maybe TRBD1 (5 bases). The CDR3 sequence is 14 residues long. The ends were cut back, 2 bases at V and 5 bases at J, with 12 bases in the middle. CDR1 and CDR2 (germline): LGHDT, YNNKEL (reference sequence).

The gene calls are TRBV6-1 and TRBJ2-7; 7 nucleotides match TRBD2. The CDR3 has 16 amino acids. The trim removed 3 bases at V and 0 bases at J, leaving 8 bases unmatched. CDR1 and CDR2 from the germline V gene are MNHNS and SASEGT. CDR3 residues: CASSDSLGGGSYEQYF. The CDR3 region has the DNA TGTGCCAGCAGTGACAGCCTTGGCGGGGGCTCCTACGAGCAGTACTTC.

The J gene is TRBJ2-7, the V gene TRBV14; 8 bases line up with TRBD1. The V and J ends lost 1 base and 6 bases, in that order; junction bases with no gene match: 5. There are 14 residues in the CDR3. Germline V gene data show CDR1 as SGHDN and CDR2 as FVKESK. CDR3 nucleotide sequence: TGTGCCAGCAGCCAAGTTTCAGGGGGCGCCGAGCAGTACTTC. Amino acid sequence: CASSQVSGGAEQYF.

The chain combines TRBV19 with TRBJ1-4, with TRBD1 matching over 8 bases. Germline values: CDR1 LNHDA, CDR2 SQIVND (reference sequence). Trimming took 7 bases from V and 3 from J; bases not matched to a gene: 7. CDR3 length equals 15 residues. The CDR3 DNA reads TGTGCCAGTACCTCAGGGGGCCTAGCTAATGAAAAACTGTTTTTT. It specifies CASTSGGLANEKLFF.

The genes are TRBV5-7 and TRBJ1-4; D not certain. TRBV5-7 is placed among ORFs of uncertain function. The CDR3 totals 14 residues. The V end lost 4 bases, the J end lost 3 bases, and 10 bases lay between the germline ends. CDR3 nucleotide sequence: TGTGCCAGCAGCATAGTGCTGCCTAATGAAAAACTGTTTTTT. Translated, it gives CASSIVLPNEKLFF.

The DNA of the CDR3 is TGTGCCAGCAGCACCGGGACAGGGCGACAGCCCCAGCATTTT. Protein sequence: CASSTGTGRQPQHF. This chain uses TRBV6-5 with TRBJ1-5; 9 bases line up with TRBD1. Germline-derived CDR1 and CDR2 are MNHEY and SVGAGI. V lost 6 bases and J lost 7; bases outside the gene matches: 7. This CDR3 comprises 14 residues.

The V gene is TRBV28, the J gene TRBJ2-4, with TRBD1 as a possible D gene (6 bases). Trimming removed 5 bases from V and 14 bases from J, with 19 bases in between. The CDR3 runs to 13 residues. Germline values: CDR1 MDHEN, CDR2 SYDVKM. The CDR3 region has the DNA TGTGCCAGCAGTCCGCCGACAGGTAAGACGAAGTACTTC. Encoded protein: CASSPPTGKTKYF.

The V and J genes are TRBV28 and TRBJ1-6, with D uncertain. Trimming cost V 1 base and J 3 bases, with 10 bases left between them. The CDR3 spans 16 residues. Germline CDR1 reads MDHEN; CDR2 reads SYDVKM. CDR3 nucleotide sequence: TGTGCCAGCAGTTTATTTCGGGGAAACTATAATTCACCCCTCCACTTT. Translating gives CASSLFRGNYNSPLHF.

The J gene is TRBJ2-3, the V gene TRBV4-3; 7 bases are shared with TRBD2. The germline V gene has CDR1 LGHNA and CDR2 YSLEER. J was trimmed by 7 bases and V by 0 bases; bases with no gene match: 7. This CDR3 region has 15 residues. CDR3 DNA: TGCGCCAGCAGCCAAGATTGGGGGGGAGTTAATACGCAGTATTTT. It specifies CASSQDWGGVNTQYF.

The chain employs TRBV5-1 and TRBJ2-5, with TRBD2 matching over 13 bases. The CDR3 extends over 18 amino acids. V trimming: 4 bases; J trimming: 5 bases; junction bases outside the gene matches: 14. Germline CDR1 and CDR2: SGHRS and YFSETQ. The CDR3 sequence: CASSQGTSGTGLGETQYF. Here the CDR3 DNA reads TGCGCCAGCAGCCAGGGGACTAGCGGGACCGGTCTGGGGGAGACCCAGTACTTC.

V and J are TRBV9 and TRBJ1-3; D is undetermined. CDR1 is SGDLS, CDR2 YYNGEE, per germline. The CDR3 covers 15 residues. V gave up 1 base and J gave up 0 bases, with 8 bases separating them. Here the CDR3 reads CASSVSSSSGNTIYF. The CDR3 DNA follows: TGTGCCAGCAGCGTATCGTCGAGCTCTGGAAACACCATATATTTT.

This chain links TRBV4-3 with TRBJ2-1; 13 bases match TRBD2. The CDR3 loop spans 17 amino acids. Unmatched junction bases numbered 3, after V lost 0 bases and J lost 4 bases. Per germline, CDR1 LGHNA and CDR2 YSLEER. CDR3 amino acids: CASSQDWGLAGYNEQFF. CDR3 sequence (DNA): TGCGCCAGCAGCCAAGATTGGGGACTAGCGGGGTACAATGAGCAGTTCTTC.

This chain joins TRBV2 and TRBJ2-7; 8 bases are shared with TRBD2. The CDR3 covers 15 residues. Germline values: CDR1 SNHLY, CDR2 FYNNEI. V was clipped by 4 bases and J by 1 base; unmatched bases: 6. CDR3 sequence (DNA): TGTGCCAGCAGTGTCCGAGCGGGAGTTTCCTACGAGCAGTACTTC. Its protein is CASSVRAGVSYEQYF. Full variable domain (remainder filled in from reference TRBV2 and TRBJ2-7): EPEVTQTPSHQVTQMGQEVILRCVPISNHLYFYWYRQILGQKVEFLVSFYNNEISEKSEIFDDQFSVERPDGSNFTLKIRSTKLEDSAMYFCASSVRAGVSYEQYFGPGTRLTVT.

J is TRBJ2-5 and V is TRBV11-3; D may be TRBD1 (5 bases). Deletions cut 1 base from V and 2 bases from J, with 11 bases between. Germline loops: CDR1 SGHNT, CDR2 YENEEA. The CDR3 loop spans 15 amino acids. For the CDR3, the DNA is TGTGCCAGCAGCTTAGGAGAGCAGGGTCAAGAGACCCAGTACTTC. Its translation is CASSLGEQGQETQYF. The full variable domain, completed using reference TRBV11-3 and TRBJ2-5, is EAGVVQSPRYKIIEKKQPVAFWCNPISGHNTLYWYLQNLGQGPELLIRYENEEAVDDSQLPKDRFSAERLKGVDSTLKIQPAELGDSAVYLCASSLGEQGQETQYFGPGTRLLVL.

The chain combines TRBV29-1 with TRBJ2-1, with 9 bases fitting TRBD2. The trim removed 3 bases at V and 5 bases at J, leaving 11 bases unmatched. Germline V gene data show CDR1 as SQVTM and CDR2 as ANQGSEA. This CDR3 spans 16 amino acids. The CDR3 protein is CSVDGRGPSGNNEQFF. CDR3 DNA sequence: TGCAGCGTTGATGGTCGAGGGCCTAGCGGGAACAATGAGCAGTTCTTC.

This rearrangement joins TRBV6-5 to TRBJ1-1, with D maybe TRBD1 (6 bases). Germline CDR1 MNHEY, CDR2 SVGAGI. This CDR3 is built from 15 residues. Trimming pared 7 bases from V and 0 bases from J, leaving 15 bases between. CDR3 DNA: TGTGCCAGCAAGTTAACAGGACAGCTGAACACTGAAGCTTTCTTT. It encodes CASKLTGQLNTEAFF.

This rearrangement joins TRBV6-6 to TRBJ2-3, with 7 nucleotides matching TRBD2. J was trimmed by 4 bases and V by 5 bases; bases with no gene match: 15. The CDR3 runs 17 residues. The germline V gene encodes CDR1 MNHNY and CDR2 SVGAGI (reference sequence). CDR3 sequence: CASSLTGLVNWADTQYF. Written as DNA, the CDR3 is TGTGCCAGCAGTCTCACTGGACTAGTAAATTGGGCAGATACGCAGTATTTT.

The chain employs TRBV27 and TRBJ1-2, with 12 bases lining up with TRBD1. Trimming at V came to 5 bases and at J to 8 bases, leaving 12 bases not matched to a gene. There are 16 residues in the CDR3. CDR1 is MNHEY, CDR2 SMNVEV, per germline (reference sequence). In DNA, the CDR3 is TGTGCCAGCAGTCACGGGCCGGGGGACAGGGGGCTCGGCTACACCTTC. This codes for CASSHGPGDRGLGYTF.

This chain uses TRBV7-2 with TRBJ1-2; D call uncertain. The CDR3 is 13 amino acids. Germline CDR1 reads SGHTA; CDR2 reads FQGNSA. Trimming took 3 bases from V and 2 from J, leaving 7 bases between them. The CDR3 nucleotides are TGTGCCAGCAGCTTGACACACAACTATGGCTACACCTTC. Its translation: CASSLTHNYGYTF.

The rearrangement links TRBV5-1 to TRBJ1-2; TRBD1 agrees at 7 bases. V shed 4 bases, J shed 1 base, and the junction held 22 bases outside the gene matches. The CDR3 is made up of 20 amino acids. Per the germline V gene, CDR1 is SGHRS and CDR2 is YFSETQ. The chain's CDR3 is CASSHGGGGGSRAINYGYTF. CDR3 nucleotides: TGCGCCAGCAGCCATGGAGGGGGCGGCGGTTCGCGGGCTATTAACTATGGCTACACCTTC.

Only one count was recorded for this clone. The chain recombines TRBV28 with TRBJ2-6, with TRBD1 matching over 9 bases. CDR1 is MDHEN and CDR2 is SYDVKM in the germline V gene. J was trimmed by 2 bases and V by 7 bases; bases with no gene match: 9. The CDR3 is 17 amino acids. The CDR3 loop reads CASNSGQGVPGANVLTF. In DNA form, the CDR3 reads TGTGCCAGCAACTCGGGACAGGGAGTCCCTGGGGCCAACGTCCTGACTTTC.

The CDR3 loop is CSVVHEAAYEQYF. In DNA form, the CDR3 reads TGCAGCGTTGTCCACGAGGCCGCTTACGAGCAGTACTTC. J is TRBJ2-7 and V is TRBV29-1; the D is unclear. Germline lookup yields CDR1 SQVTM and CDR2 ANQGSEA. The CDR3 is 13 residues long. V dropped 4 bases and J dropped 4 bases, with 14 bases sitting between them.

V is TRBV20-1 and J is TRBJ1-5; unclear D gene. Germline CDR1 is DFQATT and CDR2 is SNEGSKA (reference sequence). The CDR3 is 12 residues long. Trimming stripped 3 bases from V and 11 bases from J, with 14 bases between. The CDR3 nucleotides read TGCAGTGCTAGTCCTGACCCGGGATCCCAGCATTTT. Translated, it gives CSASPDPGSQHF.

This chain links TRBV12-3 or TRBV12-4 with TRBJ1-1; D may be TRBD1 (6 bases). The CDR3 runs 13 residues. V lost 8 bases to trimming and J lost 2 bases, with 12 bases between them. In nucleotides, the CDR3 is TGTGCCAGCGGCTCACAGGGCAACACTGAAGCTTTCTTT. Translating gives CASGSQGNTEAFF.